What follows describes a single T cell receptor (beta chain). This entry belongs to a study of early T cells in non-severe SARS-CoV-2 infection. The overall study: Whole-blood bulk RNA, unsorted, was sequenced, and chains were unpaired.

V was cut by 4 bases and J by 8 bases, with 17 bases left in between. CDR3 size: 15 residues. CDR1 is MDHEN and CDR2 is SYDVKM in the germline V gene. Unique molecular identifiers (one per individual cDNA molecule) were attached. TCRdb ran MiXCR on the 5' RACE reads and lists one entry per CDR3 protein. The data contain around 70,000 distinct CDR3 sequences, 10% of them singletons. The rearrangement links TRBV28 to TRBJ1-4, with TRBD1 as a possible D gene (5 bases). This sequence was found in an adult who was a healthcare worker with PCR-confirmed SARS-CoV-2 infection or an uninfected control (not recorded which). This sample comprised whole blood, obtained at baseline. The CDR3 nucleotides read TGTGCCAGCAGTTCCGTAGGTGGGGCGCGCGAAAAACTGTTTTTT. This translates into CASSSVGGAREKLFF.